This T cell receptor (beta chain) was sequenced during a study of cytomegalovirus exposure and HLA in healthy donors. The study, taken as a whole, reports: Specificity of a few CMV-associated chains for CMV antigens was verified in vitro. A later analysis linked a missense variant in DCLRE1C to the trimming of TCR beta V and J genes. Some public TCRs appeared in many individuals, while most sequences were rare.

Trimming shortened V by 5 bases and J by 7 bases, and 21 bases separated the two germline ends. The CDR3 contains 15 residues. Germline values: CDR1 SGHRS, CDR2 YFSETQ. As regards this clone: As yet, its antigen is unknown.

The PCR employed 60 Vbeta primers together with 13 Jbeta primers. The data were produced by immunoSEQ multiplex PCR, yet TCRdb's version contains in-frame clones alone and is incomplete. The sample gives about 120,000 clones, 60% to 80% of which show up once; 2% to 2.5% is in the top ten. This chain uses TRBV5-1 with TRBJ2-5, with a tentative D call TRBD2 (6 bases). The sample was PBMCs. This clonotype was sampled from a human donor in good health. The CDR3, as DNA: TGCGCCAGCAGAGTCGGGACTCAGGGTCAGGGGACCCAGTACTTC. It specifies CASRVGTQGQGTQYF. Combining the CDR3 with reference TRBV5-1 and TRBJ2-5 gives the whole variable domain KAGVTQTPRYLIKTRGQQVTLSCSPISGHRSVSWYQQTPGQGLQFLFEYFSETQRNKGNFPGRFSGRQFSNSRSEMNVSTLELGDSALYLCASRVGTQGQGTQYFGPGTRLLVL.